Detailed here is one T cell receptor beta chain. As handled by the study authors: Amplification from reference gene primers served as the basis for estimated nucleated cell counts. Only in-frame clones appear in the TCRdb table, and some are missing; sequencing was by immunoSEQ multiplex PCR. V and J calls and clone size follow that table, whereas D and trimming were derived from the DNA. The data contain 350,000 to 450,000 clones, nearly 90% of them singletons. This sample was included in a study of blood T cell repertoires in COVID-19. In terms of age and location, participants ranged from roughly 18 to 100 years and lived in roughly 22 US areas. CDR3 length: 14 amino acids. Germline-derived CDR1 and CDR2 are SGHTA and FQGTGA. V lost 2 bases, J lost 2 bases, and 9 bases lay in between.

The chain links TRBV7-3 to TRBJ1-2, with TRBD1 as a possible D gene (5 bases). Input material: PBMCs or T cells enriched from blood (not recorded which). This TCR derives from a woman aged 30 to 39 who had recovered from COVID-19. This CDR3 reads CASSLQGGNYGYTF. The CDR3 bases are TGTGCCAGCAGCTTACAGGGCGGAAACTATGGCTACACCTTC.